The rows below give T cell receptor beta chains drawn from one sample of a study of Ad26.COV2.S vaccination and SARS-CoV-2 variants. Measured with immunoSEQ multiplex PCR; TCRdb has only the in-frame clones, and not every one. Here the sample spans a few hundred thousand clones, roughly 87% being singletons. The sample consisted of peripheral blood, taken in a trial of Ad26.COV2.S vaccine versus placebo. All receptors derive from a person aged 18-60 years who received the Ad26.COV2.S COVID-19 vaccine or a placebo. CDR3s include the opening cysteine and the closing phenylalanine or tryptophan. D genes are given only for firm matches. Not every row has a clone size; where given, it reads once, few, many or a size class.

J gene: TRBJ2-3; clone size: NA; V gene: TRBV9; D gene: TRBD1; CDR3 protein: CASSGQGVADTQYF; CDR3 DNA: TGTGCCAGCAGCGGACAGGGTGTAGCGGATACGCAGTATTTT
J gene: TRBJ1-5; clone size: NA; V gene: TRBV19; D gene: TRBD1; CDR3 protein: CASSSPRDRAGQPQHF; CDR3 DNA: TGTGCCAGTAGTAGCCCCCGCGACAGGGCCGGTCAGCCCCAGCATTTT
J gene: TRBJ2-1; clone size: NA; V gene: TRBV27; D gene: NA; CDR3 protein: CASSRGSSYNEQFF; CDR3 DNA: TGTGCCAGCAGCAGGGGAAGCTCCTACAATGAGCAGTTCTTC
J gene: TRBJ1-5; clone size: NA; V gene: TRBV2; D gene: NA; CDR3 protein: CASSDFRGSNQPQHF; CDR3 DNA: TGTGCCAGCAGTGATTTCAGGGGAAGCAATCAGCCCCAGCATTTT
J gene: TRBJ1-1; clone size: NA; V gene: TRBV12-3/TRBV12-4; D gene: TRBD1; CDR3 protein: CASSPGTGGSAFF; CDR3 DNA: TGTGCCAGCAGCCCCGGGACAGGGGGTTCTGCTTTCTTT
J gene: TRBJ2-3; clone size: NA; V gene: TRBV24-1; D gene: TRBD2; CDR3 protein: CATSAGGLAGGTDTQYF; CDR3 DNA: TGTGCCACCAGTGCCGGGGGACTAGCGGGGGGCACAGATACGCAGTATTTT
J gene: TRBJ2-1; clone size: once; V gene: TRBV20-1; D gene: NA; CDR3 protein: CSGVAYNEQFF; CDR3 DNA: TGCAGTGGGGTCGCCTACAATGAGCAGTTCTTC
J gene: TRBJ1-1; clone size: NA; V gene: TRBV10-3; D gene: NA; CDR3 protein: CAISEELKGEAFF; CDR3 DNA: TGTGCCATCAGTGAGGAGTTGAAGGGAGAAGCTTTCTTT
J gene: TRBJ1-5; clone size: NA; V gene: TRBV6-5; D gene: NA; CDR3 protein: CASRTEPSNQPQHF; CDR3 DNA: TGTGCCAGCAGGACAGAGCCTAGCAATCAGCCCCAGCATTTT
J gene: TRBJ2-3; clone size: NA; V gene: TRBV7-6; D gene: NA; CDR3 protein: CASSFSGNRASTDTQYF; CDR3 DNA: TGTGCCAGCAGCTTCTCAGGGAACCGGGCTAGCACAGATACGCAGTATTTT
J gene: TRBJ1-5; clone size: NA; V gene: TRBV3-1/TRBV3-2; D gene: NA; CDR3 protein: CASSQGASNQPQHF; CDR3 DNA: TGTGCCAGCAGCCAAGGAGCGAGCAATCAGCCCCAGCATTTT
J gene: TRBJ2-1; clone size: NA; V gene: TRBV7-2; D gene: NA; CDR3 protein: CASSLLGSSYNEQFF; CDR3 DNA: TGTGCCAGCAGCTTACTGGGCAGCTCCTACAATGAGCAGTTCTTC
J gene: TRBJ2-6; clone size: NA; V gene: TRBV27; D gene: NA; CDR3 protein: CASSPRPAGKGSGANVLTF; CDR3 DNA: TGTGCCAGCAGTCCCCGCCCCGCGGGAAAGGGCTCTGGGGCCAACGTCCTGACTTTC
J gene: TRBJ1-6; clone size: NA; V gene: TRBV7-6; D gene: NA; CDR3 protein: CASSLDSNKNSPLHF; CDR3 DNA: TGTGCCAGCAGCTTAGACAGTAATAAGAATTCACCCCTCCACTTT
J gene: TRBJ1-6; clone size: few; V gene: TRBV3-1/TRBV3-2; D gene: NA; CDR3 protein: CASSQAGGIYNSPLHF; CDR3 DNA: TGTGCCAGCAGCCAAGCGGGGGGCATCTATAATTCACCCCTCCACTTT
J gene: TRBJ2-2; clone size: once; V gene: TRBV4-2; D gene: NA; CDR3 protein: CASSQEEEDLNTGELFF; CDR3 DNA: TGTGCCAGCAGCCAAGAAGAGGAGGATCTGAACACCGGGGAGCTGTTTTTT
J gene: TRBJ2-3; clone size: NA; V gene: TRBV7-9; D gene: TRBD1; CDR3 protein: CASSSTAGGWADTQYF; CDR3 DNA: TGTGCCAGCAGCTCGACGGCAGGGGGCTGGGCAGATACGCAGTATTTT
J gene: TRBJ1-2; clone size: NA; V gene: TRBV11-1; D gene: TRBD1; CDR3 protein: CASSSDRGYGYTF; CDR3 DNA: TGTGCCAGCAGCTCTGACAGGGGGTATGGCTACACCTTC
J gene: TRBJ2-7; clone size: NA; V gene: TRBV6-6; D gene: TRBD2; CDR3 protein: CASSYSPSGKYEQYF; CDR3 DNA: TGTGCCAGCAGTTACTCCCCTAGCGGAAAGTACGAGCAGTACTTC
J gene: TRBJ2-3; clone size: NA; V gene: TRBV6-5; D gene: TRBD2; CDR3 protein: CASRTSGNTDTQYF; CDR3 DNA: TGTGCCAGCCGGACTAGTGGGAATACAGATACGCAGTATTTT
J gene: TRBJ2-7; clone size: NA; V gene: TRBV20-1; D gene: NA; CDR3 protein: CSAIRWDEQYF; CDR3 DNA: TGCAGTGCTATTAGATGGGACGAGCAGTACTTC
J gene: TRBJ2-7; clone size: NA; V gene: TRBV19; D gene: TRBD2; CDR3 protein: CASSSEGVAGYYEQYF; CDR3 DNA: TGTGCCAGTAGTTCCGAGGGAGTAGCGGGCTATTACGAGCAGTACTTC
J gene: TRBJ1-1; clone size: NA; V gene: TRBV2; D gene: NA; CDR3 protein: CATPEGSGGEGTEAFF; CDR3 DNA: TGTGCCACCCCGGAAGGATCGGGGGGCGAGGGCACTGAAGCTTTCTTT
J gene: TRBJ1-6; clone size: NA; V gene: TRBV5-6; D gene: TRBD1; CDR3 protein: CASSLGTGMGNSPLHF; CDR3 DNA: TGTGCCAGCAGCTTGGGGACAGGGATGGGCAATTCACCCCTCCACTTT
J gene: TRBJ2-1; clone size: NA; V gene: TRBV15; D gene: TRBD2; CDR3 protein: CATSGGGRALGEQFF; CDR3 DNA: TGTGCCACCAGCGGGGGGGGTAGAGCACTCGGTGAGCAGTTCTTC
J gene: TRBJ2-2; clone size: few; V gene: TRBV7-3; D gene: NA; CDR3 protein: CASSLNSYTGELFF; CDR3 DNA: TGTGCCAGCAGCCTTAACAGTTACACCGGGGAGCTGTTTTTT
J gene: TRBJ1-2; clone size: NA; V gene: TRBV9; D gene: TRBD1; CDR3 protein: CASSVVGGTGSSGDYGYTF; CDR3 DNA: TGTGCCAGCAGCGTAGTCGGGGGGACAGGGTCTTCCGGGGACTATGGCTACACCTTC
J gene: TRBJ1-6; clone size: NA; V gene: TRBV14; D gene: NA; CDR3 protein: CASSQDGNSPLHF; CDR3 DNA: TGTGCCAGCAGCCAAGACGGAAATTCACCCCTCCACTTT
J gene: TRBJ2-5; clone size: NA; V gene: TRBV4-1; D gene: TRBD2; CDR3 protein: CASSRIGLAGGRETQYF; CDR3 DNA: TGCGCCAGCAGCCGAATTGGTCTAGCGGGGGGGCGAGAGACCCAGTACTTC
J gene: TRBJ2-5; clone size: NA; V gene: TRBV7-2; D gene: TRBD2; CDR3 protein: CASSRTSLETQYF; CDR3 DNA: TGTGCCAGCAGCAGGACTAGCTTAGAGACCCAGTACTTC
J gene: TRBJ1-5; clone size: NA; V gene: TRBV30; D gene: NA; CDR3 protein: CAWSVLGGSNQPQHF; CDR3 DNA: TGTGCCTGGAGTGTTCTTGGAGGGAGCAATCAGCCCCAGCATTTT
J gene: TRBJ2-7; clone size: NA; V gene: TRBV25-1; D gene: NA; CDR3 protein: CASSEGPSYEQYF; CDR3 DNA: TGTGCCAGCAGTGAAGGACCCTCCTACGAGCAGTACTTC